This is a list of T cell receptor beta chains from one sample in a study of cytomegalovirus exposure and HLA in healthy donors. Generated by immunoSEQ multiplex PCR, the TCRdb table keeps only in-frame clones and is missing some. Of more than 80,000 clones listed, about two thirds are singletons. Material: PBMCs. These receptors were collected from a female donor in good health and CMV-seronegative. Both conserved end residues are part of each CDR3. Fields, in order: clone size, D gene, J gene, V gene, CDR3 DNA, CDR3 protein. The D gene is left open where the match is weak. Rows may omit the clone size; those that give it use once, few, many or a size class.

few NA TRBJ1-1 TRBV11-2 TGTGCCAGCAGCTTAGTATCCCCGAACACTGAAGCTTTCTTT CASSLVSPNTEAFF
NA TRBD1 TRBJ1-5 TRBV10-3 TGTGCCATCAGAGACGACAGGGGGAACAATCAGCCCCAGCATTTT CAIRDDRGNNQPQHF
NA NA TRBJ2-7 TRBV30 TGTGCCTGGGCGACAGACAACTACGAGCAGTACTTC CAWATDNYEQYF
once NA TRBJ2-1 TRBV28 TGTGCCAGCAGTTTCCCTAACTCCTACAATGAGCAGTTCTTC CASSFPNSYNEQFF
NA TRBD1 TRBJ1-2 TRBV7-9 TGTTCCAGCAGCCCAGGGGGTTATGGCTACACCTTC CSSSPGGYGYTF
NA NA TRBJ2-1 TRBV27 TGTGCTGCAGGGTTCGTTGGAAATGAGCAGTTCTTC CAAGFVGNEQFF
NA TRBD2 TRBJ2-7 TRBV27 TGTACCAGCAGTTTTAGCGGGACTTCCTACGAGCAGTACTTC CTSSFSGTSYEQYF
NA NA TRBJ1-2 TRBV6-5 TGTGCCAGCAGGTCCTCGGGGATCGCATATGGCTACACCTTC CASRSSGIAYGYTF
NA NA TRBJ1-2 TRBV27 TGTGCCAGCAGTTTTGTTGGACTTGGCTATGGCTACACCTTC CASSFVGLGYGYTF
NA TRBD2 TRBJ2-1 TRBV5-4 TGTGCCAGCAGCTTGGTTAGGGCTAGCGGGAGTGTCTCCTACAATGAGCAGTTCTTC CASSLVRASGSVSYNEQFF
NA TRBD2 TRBJ2-3 TRBV5-1 TGCGCCAGCAGCCGGCTAGCGGGAGGGCCGTCTCCCGATACGCAGTATTTT CASSRLAGGPSPDTQYF
NA NA TRBJ2-5 TRBV18 TGTGCCAGCTCCCAGGCTGGGCAAGAGACCCAGTACTTC CASSQAGQETQYF
NA TRBD1 TRBJ2-3 TRBV7-9 TGTGCCTGCAGCTCTCGGGACAGGAGATCAGATACGCAGTATTTT CACSSRDRRSDTQYF
few TRBD2 TRBJ2-3 TRBV7-9 TGTGCCAGCAGCCCCCCACTAGCGGGAGGGCGCACAGATACGCAGTATTTT CASSPPLAGGRTDTQYF
few TRBD1 TRBJ2-3 TRBV5-5 TGTGCCAGCAGCATATTCGGACAGGGTCCAGATACGCAGTATTTT CASSIFGQGPDTQYF
NA NA TRBJ1-5 TRBV4-1 TGCGCCAGCAGCCAAGACCCCGGGAATAGCAATCAGCCCCAGCATTTT CASSQDPGNSNQPQHF
once TRBD1 TRBJ1-2 TRBV9 TGTGCCAGCAGCTTCGGGACAGGGCTCTATGGCTACACCTTC CASSFGTGLYGYTF
NA NA TRBJ2-4 TRBV6-5 TGTGCCAGCAGTTACGGAGCGGCCATAGCCAAAAACATTCAGTACTTC CASSYGAAIAKNIQYF
NA NA TRBJ2-2 TRBV10-3 TGTGCCATCAGTGTGAGCGGCTCGAACACCGGGGAGCTGTTTTTT CAISVSGSNTGELFF
NA NA TRBJ2-2 TRBV5-1 TGCGCCAGCAGAGCCTCCCCGGCGGGCACCGGGGAGCTGTTTTTT CASRASPAGTGELFF
few TRBD2 TRBJ2-1 TRBV2 TGTGCCAGCAGTCCGTCTGGACTAGTGGATAATGAGCAGTTCTTC CASSPSGLVDNEQFF
NA TRBD2 TRBJ2-3 TRBV11-3 TGTGCCAGCAGCCCGGGACTAGCGGGAGTTGGAGATACGCAGTATTTT CASSPGLAGVGDTQYF
NA NA TRBJ1-5 TRBV6-8 TGTGCCAGCAGTAATAGTGGCGGGACGGGGAATCAGCCCCAGCATTTT CASSNSGGTGNQPQHF
NA TRBD2 TRBJ2-2 TRBV7-2 TGTGCCAGCAGCTTCGGACTAGCGGGAGGGCCTGACACCGGGGAGCTGTTTTTT CASSFGLAGGPDTGELFF
NA NA TRBJ2-1 TRBV5-1 TGCGCCAGCAGCTTTCAGGGAGGTGTATACAATGAGCAGTTCTTC CASSFQGGVYNEQFF
NA TRBD2 TRBJ2-5 TRBV11-3 TGTGCCAGCAGCCAGACTGGGGGGGTTGGGGAGACCCAGTACTTC CASSQTGGVGETQYF
few NA TRBJ2-1 TRBV11-2 TGTGCCAGCAGTCCGAGGGAGTATGAGCAGTTCTTC CASSPREYEQFF
NA TRBD2 TRBJ2-7 TRBV7-8 TGTGCCAGCAGCCCTACCCGGCTAGCGGGAGTCGAGCAGTACTTC CASSPTRLAGVEQYF
NA NA TRBJ2-2 TRBV27 TGTGCCAGCAGTTGGAACCCGGGCGGGGAGCTGTTTTTT CASSWNPGGELFF
NA TRBD1 TRBJ1-2 TRBV30 TGTGCCTGGAGTGGGGACAGAAAAAGAAAGGATGGCTACACCTTC CAWSGDRKRKDGYTF
NA TRBD2 TRBJ2-7 TRBV6-4 TGTGCCAGCAGTGACTCGAAACTAGCGGGAGGGCTCCAACCCTACGAGCAGTACTTC CASSDSKLAGGLQPYEQYF
NA NA TRBJ1-3 TRBV19 TGTGCCAGTAGTTTGGGGCAGGGGCAAGGAAACACCATATATTTT CASSLGQGQGNTIYF
NA NA TRBJ2-7 TRBV5-1 TGCGCCAGCAGCCCACAGGGAGGGGCCTACGAGCAGTACTTC CASSPQGGAYEQYF
few TRBD1 TRBJ2-1 TRBV11-2 TGTGCCAGCAGCTTTGGACAGGCGTACAATGAGCAGTTCTTC CASSFGQAYNEQFF
NA NA TRBJ2-5 TRBV7-9 TGTGCCAGCGGCGCAGGGGCTTTAGAGACCCAGTACTTC CASGAGALETQYF
NA NA TRBJ2-6 TRBV7-9 TGTGCCAGCAGCCTCTCCTCTGGGGCCAACGTCCTGACTTTC CASSLSSGANVLTF
NA TRBD2 TRBJ2-2 TRBV7-8 TGTGCCAGCAGCTTAGACCCGACTAGCGCGAACACCGGGGAGCTGTTTTTT CASSLDPTSANTGELFF
NA NA TRBJ2-7 TRBV5-6 TGTGCCAGCAGCCCCTGGGGAGCCTACGAGCAGTACTTC CASSPWGAYEQYF
NA NA TRBJ1-4 TRBV19 TGTGCCAGTTCCGGGACACCGAATGGGAAACTGTTTTTT CASSGTPNGKLFF
NA NA TRBJ2-7 TRBV30 TGTGCCTGCCCCCGTTCAGGGAATTGGAACGAGCAGTACTTC CACPRSGNWNEQYF
NA TRBD1 TRBJ1-6 TRBV5-1 TGCGCCAGCAGCGCCCAGGGGGCGATGAATCAGGGATCACCCCTCCACTTT CASSAQGAMNQGSPLHF
few TRBD1 TRBJ2-1 TRBV2 TGTGCCAGCAGTGAATTCCGGACAGGGGGCAATGAGCAGTTCTTC CASSEFRTGGNEQFF
NA TRBD2 TRBJ2-1 TRBV27 TGTGCCAGCAGTCCTCGACTAGCGGGAGACAATGAGCAGTTCTTC CASSPRLAGDNEQFF
NA TRBD2 TRBJ2-3 TRBV7-6 TGTGCCAGCTCCATAGCGGGCGCCGGGAGCACAGATACGCAGTATTTT CASSIAGAGSTDTQYF
few NA TRBJ1-1 TRBV7-8 TGTGCCAGCAGCTTAAGGCAGGTGAACACTGAAGCTTTCTTT CASSLRQVNTEAFF
few TRBD1 TRBJ1-2 TRBV6-6 TGTGCCAGCAGTTACTCGGACAGGGCAGCCTCTGGCTACACCTTC CASSYSDRAASGYTF
NA TRBD2 TRBJ2-6 TRBV5-1 TGCGCCAGCAGCAGAGGACCGGGACTAGAACGGTCCGGGGCCAACGTCCTGACTTTC CASSRGPGLERSGANVLTF
NA NA TRBJ2-5 TRBV7-2 TGTGCCAGCAGCCGGACCGGGGGACGGGAGACCCAGTACTTC CASSRTGGRETQYF
few TRBD2 TRBJ2-5 TRBV6-1 TGTGCCAGCAGGGGACTAGCGGGAGTAGAGACCCAGTACTTC CASRGLAGVETQYF
NA TRBD2 TRBJ2-7 TRBV11-2 TGTGCCAGCAGCATTACCGGGACTAGTCCCTACGAGCAGTACTTC CASSITGTSPYEQYF
once NA TRBJ1-2 TRBV28 TGTGCCAGCAGTTTAGGCGGGGGAAATGGCTACACCTTC CASSLGGGNGYTF
NA NA TRBJ1-5 TRBV5-1 TGCGCCAGCAGCCAAACGGGGGATAGCAATCAGCCCCAGCATTTT CASSQTGDSNQPQHF
NA TRBD1 TRBJ1-1 TRBV7-8 TGTGCCAGCAGCTTCTGGGGACAGGGTAGGACTGAAGCTTTCTTT CASSFWGQGRTEAFF
NA NA TRBJ2-7 TRBV5-5 TGTGCCAGCAGCTTGTCCTACTCCTACGAGCAGTACTTC CASSLSYSYEQYF
few TRBD1 TRBJ2-5 TRBV2 TGTGCCAGCAGACAGGGGGATGGAGTAGGCCAAGAGACCCAGTACTTC CASRQGDGVGQETQYF
NA NA TRBJ2-5 TRBV6-6 TGTGCCAGCTGGGGAGGACCCCTTCACTTC CASWGGPLHF